These T cell receptor beta chains were read from a single sample in a study of CD8+CD57+ T cells in acquired aplastic anemia. Each CDR3 protein is one row after TCRdb ran MiXCR on the reads. Of 300,000 or so distinct CDR3 sequences listed, around 60% were seen once; the top ten hold under 8.5%. The sample taken for sequencing was sorted CD4+, CD8+, or CD8+CD57+ T cells (not recorded which) from PBMCs. The receptor source for this set is a human donor with severe aplastic anemia or a healthy control (not recorded which). The CDR3 runs from the conserved cysteine through the conserved F or W. D genes are given only for firm matches. Size tells how often a clone was seen (once, few, many) or the class of an expanded clone, and some rows leave it out.

clone_size: -; v_call: TRBV19; d_call: TRBD1; j_call: TRBJ1-5; cdr3_aa: CASRTTGTSFQHF; cdr3_nt: TGTGCCAGTAGGACGACAGGGACCAGCTTCCAGCATTTT
clone_size: -; v_call: TRBV24-1; d_call: TRBD2; j_call: TRBJ2-7; cdr3_aa: CATSPSGRAQYEQYF; cdr3_nt: TGTGCCACCAGTCCTAGCGGGAGGGCCCAATACGAGCAGTACTTC
clone_size: once; v_call: TRBV2; d_call: TRBD1; j_call: TRBJ1-6; cdr3_aa: CASRRTGFSYNSPLHF; cdr3_nt: TGTGCCAGCAGGAGGACAGGCTTCTCCTATAATTCACCCCTCCACTTT
clone_size: many; v_call: TRBV6-4; d_call: -; j_call: TRBJ1-1; cdr3_aa: CASSATGNTEAFF; cdr3_nt: TGTGCCAGCAGCGCAACAGGGAACACTGAAGCTTTCTTT
clone_size: many; v_call: TRBV7-8; d_call: -; j_call: TRBJ2-7; cdr3_aa: CASSLGRQYSYEQYF; cdr3_nt: TGTGCCAGCAGCTTAGGGAGACAGTATTCCTACGAGCAGTACTTC
clone_size: -; v_call: TRBV15; d_call: -; j_call: TRBJ2-5; cdr3_aa: CATSTGTRGETQYF; cdr3_nt: TGTGCCACCAGCACCGGGACGCGCGGGGAGACCCAGTACTTC
clone_size: -; v_call: TRBV7-8; d_call: -; j_call: TRBJ1-6; cdr3_aa: CASSQDGTRSPLHF; cdr3_nt: TGTGCCAGCAGCCAAGACGGGACCCGATCACCCCTCCACTTT
clone_size: few; v_call: TRBV27; d_call: -; j_call: TRBJ1-1; cdr3_aa: CASSLVAGVGSEAFF; cdr3_nt: TGTGCCAGCAGTTTAGTGGCAGGGGTCGGGTCTGAAGCTTTCTTT
clone_size: -; v_call: TRBV7-3; d_call: TRBD2; j_call: TRBJ2-7; cdr3_aa: CASSPGTKFHEQYF; cdr3_nt: TGTGCCAGCAGCCCCGGGACTAAGTTCCACGAGCAGTACTTC
clone_size: -; v_call: TRBV29-1; d_call: -; j_call: TRBJ1-1; cdr3_aa: CSVTDRPEAFF; cdr3_nt: TGCAGCGTGACAGATCGTCCTGAAGCTTTCTTT
clone_size: many; v_call: TRBV5-1; d_call: TRBD1; j_call: TRBJ1-5; cdr3_aa: CASSLGQGGGNQPQHF; cdr3_nt: TGCGCCAGCAGCTTGGGGCAGGGGGGTGGCAATCAGCCCCAGCATTTT
clone_size: -; v_call: TRBV7-2; d_call: -; j_call: TRBJ2-3; cdr3_aa: CASSLAVDTQYF; cdr3_nt: TGTGCCAGCAGCTTAGCCGTAGATACGCAGTATTTT
clone_size: -; v_call: TRBV19; d_call: -; j_call: TRBJ2-5; cdr3_aa: CASSMGTGGRQETQYF; cdr3_nt: TGTGCCAGTAGTATGGGTACCGGGGGCCGACAAGAGACCCAGTACTTC
clone_size: -; v_call: TRBV7-4; d_call: TRBD2; j_call: TRBJ2-5; cdr3_aa: CASSQEAGEGETQYF; cdr3_nt: TGTGCCAGCAGCCAAGAGGCGGGGGAAGGAGAGACCCAGTACTTC
clone_size: -; v_call: TRBV7-2; d_call: TRBD1; j_call: TRBJ1-6; cdr3_aa: CASSLLAWTGVGNSPLHF; cdr3_nt: TGTGCCAGCAGCTTACTCGCTTGGACAGGGGTCGGTAATTCACCCCTCCACTTT
clone_size: -; v_call: TRBV7-2; d_call: -; j_call: TRBJ2-7; cdr3_aa: CASSLASGIREQYF; cdr3_nt: TGTGCCAGCAGCTTAGCCTCTGGGATACGAGAGCAGTACTTC
clone_size: -; v_call: TRBV12-3/TRBV12-4; d_call: -; j_call: TRBJ1-6; cdr3_aa: CASSWGKGGGNSPLHF; cdr3_nt: TGTGCCAGCAGTTGGGGGAAAGGGGGTGGAAATTCACCCCTCCACTTT
clone_size: -; v_call: TRBV20-1; d_call: TRBD2; j_call: TRBJ2-5; cdr3_aa: CSARSGLAGETQYF; cdr3_nt: TGCAGTGCTAGATCAGGACTAGCGGGGGAGACCCAGTACTTC
clone_size: -; v_call: TRBV7-6; d_call: TRBD1; j_call: TRBJ2-5; cdr3_aa: CASSWGQGEGETQYF; cdr3_nt: TGTGCCAGCAGCTGGGGACAGGGGGAAGGAGAGACCCAGTACTTC
clone_size: -; v_call: TRBV28; d_call: TRBD1; j_call: TRBJ1-2; cdr3_aa: CASSLLTGGGYGYTF; cdr3_nt: TGTGCCAGCAGTTTGTTGACAGGGGGAGGGTATGGCTACACCTTC
clone_size: many; v_call: TRBV20-1; d_call: TRBD2; j_call: TRBJ2-3; cdr3_aa: CSARNYRTSGDSTDTQYF; cdr3_nt: TGCAGTGCTAGAAACTACCGGACTAGCGGGGATAGCACAGATACGCAGTATTTT
clone_size: -; v_call: TRBV20-1; d_call: TRBD1; j_call: TRBJ2-7; cdr3_aa: CSAANDRGTYEQYF; cdr3_nt: TGCAGTGCCGCCAATGACAGGGGCACCTACGAGCAGTACTTC
clone_size: -; v_call: TRBV10-3; d_call: -; j_call: TRBJ2-7; cdr3_aa: CAIHRGRDEQYF; cdr3_nt: TGTGCCATTCACCGGGGCAGGGACGAGCAGTACTTC
clone_size: -; v_call: TRBV7-9; d_call: -; j_call: TRBJ1-5; cdr3_aa: CASSQRTEREQPQHF; cdr3_nt: TGTGCCAGCAGCCAACGGACCGAACGGGAGCAGCCCCAGCATTTT
clone_size: -; v_call: TRBV2; d_call: -; j_call: TRBJ2-5; cdr3_aa: CASTPARVSETQYF; cdr3_nt: TGTGCCAGCACTCCGGCTAGGGTTTCAGAGACCCAGTACTTC
clone_size: -; v_call: TRBV27; d_call: TRBD1; j_call: TRBJ2-7; cdr3_aa: CASSELRGSSEEQYF; cdr3_nt: TGTGCCAGCAGTGAACTCAGGGGGTCCTCTGAGGAGCAGTACTTC
clone_size: many; v_call: TRBV3-1; d_call: -; j_call: TRBJ1-5; cdr3_aa: CASSLVGEPQHF; cdr3_nt: TGTGCCAGCAGTCTGGTGGGGGAGCCCCAGCATTTT
clone_size: -; v_call: TRBV5-1; d_call: -; j_call: TRBJ2-7; cdr3_aa: CASGLEVETRPSYYEQYF; cdr3_nt: TGCGCCAGCGGCTTGGAGGTGGAGACCAGGCCCTCCTACTACGAACAGTACTTC
clone_size: -; v_call: TRBV7-3; d_call: TRBD2; j_call: TRBJ2-5; cdr3_aa: CASSLSRAGGQETQYF; cdr3_nt: TGTGCCAGCAGCTTAAGTCGAGCGGGGGGCCAAGAGACCCAGTACTTC
clone_size: many; v_call: TRBV2; d_call: TRBD2; j_call: TRBJ2-7; cdr3_aa: CASLAGRYEQYF; cdr3_nt: TGTGCCAGCCTAGCGGGGCGGTACGAGCAGTACTTC
clone_size: many; v_call: TRBV5-6; d_call: TRBD1; j_call: TRBJ1-1; cdr3_aa: CASSSLGTDTEAFF; cdr3_nt: TGTGCCAGCAGCTCTTTAGGGACAGACACTGAAGCTTTCTTT
clone_size: many; v_call: TRBV20-1; d_call: -; j_call: TRBJ2-1; cdr3_aa: CSATGAYNEQFF; cdr3_nt: TGCAGTGCCACCGGAGCCTACAATGAGCAGTTCTTC
clone_size: few; v_call: TRBV27; d_call: -; j_call: TRBJ1-1; cdr3_aa: CASSPGPEYSRTEAFF; cdr3_nt: TGTGCCAGCAGTCCGGGCCCGGAGTATAGTAGAACTGAAGCTTTCTTT
clone_size: many; v_call: TRBV19; d_call: TRBD1; j_call: TRBJ1-4; cdr3_aa: CASSIHGQGMKEKLFF; cdr3_nt: TGTGCCAGTAGTATCCACGGACAGGGAATGAAGGAAAAACTGTTTTTT
clone_size: few; v_call: TRBV20-1; d_call: -; j_call: TRBJ2-7; cdr3_aa: CSASRTAAEGEQYF; cdr3_nt: TGCAGTGCTAGTCGGACCGCCGCCGAGGGTGAGCAGTACTTC
clone_size: many; v_call: TRBV29-1; d_call: TRBD1; j_call: TRBJ1-1; cdr3_aa: CSVGGGVNTEAFF; cdr3_nt: TGCAGCGTTGGAGGGGGCGTGAACACTGAAGCTTTCTTT
clone_size: many; v_call: TRBV20-1; d_call: TRBD2; j_call: TRBJ2-5; cdr3_aa: CSANWGGQETQYF; cdr3_nt: TGCAGTGCTAACTGGGGGGGCCAAGAGACCCAGTACTTC
clone_size: -; v_call: TRBV7-9; d_call: TRBD2; j_call: TRBJ2-7; cdr3_aa: CASSLGLAGGQWDGEQYF; cdr3_nt: TGTGCCAGCAGCTTAGGACTAGCGGGGGGGCAGTGGGACGGCGAGCAGTACTTC
clone_size: -; v_call: TRBV7-9; d_call: -; j_call: TRBJ2-5; cdr3_aa: CASSLLRTAQETQYF; cdr3_nt: TGTGCCAGCAGCTTACTACGGACGGCCCAAGAGACCCAGTACTTC
clone_size: -; v_call: TRBV24-1; d_call: -; j_call: TRBJ2-1; cdr3_aa: CATSRGEDYNEQFF; cdr3_nt: TGTGCCACCAGCAGGGGAGAAGACTACAATGAGCAGTTCTTC
clone_size: many; v_call: TRBV20-1; d_call: -; j_call: TRBJ2-3; cdr3_aa: CSAREGTLGYF; cdr3_nt: TGCAGTGCTAGAGAAGGGACTTTGGGTTATTTT
clone_size: few; v_call: TRBV7-2; d_call: TRBD1; j_call: TRBJ2-5; cdr3_aa: CASGNGDRLMETQYF; cdr3_nt: TGCGCCAGCGGAAACGGGGACAGACTAATGGAGACCCAGTACTTC
clone_size: -; v_call: TRBV10-3; d_call: -; j_call: TRBJ2-3; cdr3_aa: CAITRDLTDTQYF; cdr3_nt: TGTGCCATCACCCGGGACCTCACAGATACGCAGTATTTT
clone_size: -; v_call: TRBV2; d_call: TRBD2; j_call: TRBJ2-6; cdr3_aa: CASSEFRLAGGLNTGANVLTF; cdr3_nt: TGTGCCAGCAGTGAATTCAGGCTAGCGGGGGGGTTAAACACCGGGGCCAACGTCCTGACTTTC
clone_size: -; v_call: TRBV5-1; d_call: TRBD1; j_call: TRBJ1-6; cdr3_aa: CASSSDRGAGASPLHF; cdr3_nt: TGCGCCAGCAGCTCAGACAGGGGCGCAGGAGCTTCACCCCTCCACTTT
clone_size: -; v_call: TRBV29-1; d_call: -; j_call: TRBJ2-1; cdr3_aa: CSVNEVYNEQFF; cdr3_nt: TGCAGCGTTAACGAGGTTTACAATGAGCAGTTCTTC
clone_size: -; v_call: TRBV5-5; d_call: TRBD2; j_call: TRBJ2-1; cdr3_aa: CATDKSGLAAYNEQFF; cdr3_nt: TGTGCCACCGATAAATCCGGACTAGCGGCCTACAATGAGCAGTTCTTC
clone_size: many; v_call: TRBV7-9; d_call: TRBD1; j_call: TRBJ2-5; cdr3_aa: CASSRDRPEETQYF; cdr3_nt: TGTGCCAGCAGCCGGGACAGGCCTGAAGAGACCCAGTACTTC
clone_size: -; v_call: TRBV15; d_call: TRBD2; j_call: TRBJ2-3; cdr3_aa: CATSRVAGGTDTQYF; cdr3_nt: TGTGCCACCAGCAGAGTAGCGGGGGGGACCGATACGCAGTATTTT
clone_size: few; v_call: TRBV2; d_call: -; j_call: TRBJ1-2; cdr3_aa: CASTPMGGYTF; cdr3_nt: TGTGCCAGCACACCCATGGGCGGCTACACCTTC
clone_size: -; v_call: TRBV20-1; d_call: TRBD2; j_call: TRBJ2-3; cdr3_aa: CSARLAGDTDTQYF; cdr3_nt: TGCAGTGCTAGACTAGCGGGGGACACAGATACGCAGTATTTT
clone_size: -; v_call: TRBV7-8; d_call: -; j_call: TRBJ2-7; cdr3_aa: CASSPVGTRGTYEQYF; cdr3_nt: TGTGCCAGCAGCCCAGTGGGTACCCGGGGAACCTACGAGCAGTACTTC